Listed here are 26 T cell receptor beta chains from one sample, sequenced in a study of neurological immune-mediated disorders. TCRdb independently ran MiXCR on the 5' RACE reads; one entry per CDR3 protein. This sample has tens of thousands of distinct CDR3 sequences, with 2% to 2.5% found just once. The sequenced material came from PBMCs. The source is a man aged 45-65 years with multiple sclerosis.

The genes are TRBV7-2 and TRBJ1-5; D is uncertain. This CDR3 has 16 amino acids. Deletions cut 5 bases from V and 3 bases from J, with 17 bases between. Germline CDR1 and CDR2: SGHTA and FQGNSA. The CDR3, as DNA: TGTGCCAGCAGCCCCCACGCTGACCCTTCCAATCAGCCCCAGCATTTT. The encoded protein is CASSPHADPSNQPQHF.

This clonotype was picked up many times. V usage is TRBV20-1 and J usage is TRBJ2-5; either TRBD1 or TRBD2 may fit D (6 bases each). V was shortened by 7 bases and J by 6 bases, with 15 bases between the two germline ends. The CDR3 spans 12 residues. CDR1 is DFQATT and CDR2 is SNEGSKA in the germline V gene (reference sequence). The CDR3, as DNA: TGCAGTGTCAGCGGGCAGGGGAAGACCCAGTACTTC. This sequence encodes CSVSGQGKTQYF.

J is TRBJ2-5 and V is TRBV20-1, with a possible D match to TRBD2 (5 bases). Germline V gives CDR1 DFQATT, CDR2 SNEGSKA (reference sequence). The CDR3 length is 14 residues. The V and J ends lost 4 bases and 6 bases respectively, with 18 bases between them. Here the CDR3 DNA reads TGCAGTGCTACCCCTCGGGAAGGCAGGCAGACCCAGTACTTC. It translates to CSATPREGRQTQYF.

This clonotype has a count of ten or more. The gene calls are TRBV11-2 and TRBJ2-5, with 11 bases identical to TRBD2. From germline, CDR1 is SGHAT and CDR2 FQNNGV. CDR3 size: 15 residues. The junction had 3 bases not matched to a gene; V was cut back by 5 bases and J by 1 base. CDR3 DNA: TGTGCCAGCAGCCTCCTAGCGGGGGGCCAAGAGACCCAGTACTTC. This sequence encodes CASSLLAGGQETQYF.

This clonotype was seen at least ten times. This chain connects TRBV5-1 to TRBJ2-3, with 7 bases matching TRBD2. Germline V gives CDR1 SGHRS, CDR2 YFSETQ. Trimming removed 5 bases from V and 0 bases from J; junction bases left unmatched: 6. This CDR3 contains 15 residues. As DNA, the CDR3 is TGCGCCAGCAGTCCCGGGACTATAAGCACAGATACGCAGTATTTT. Its protein product is CASSPGTISTDTQYF.

This clonotype was counted ten times or more. The V and J genes are TRBV12-3 or TRBV12-4 and TRBJ1-2, with D perhaps matching TRBD1 (6 bases). V lost 5 bases and J 1 base, leaving 14 bases between the germline ends. CDR3 size: 15 residues. The CDR3 reads CASSRETGSNYGYTF. The CDR3, as DNA: TGTGCCAGCAGTCGAGAGACAGGTAGTAACTATGGCTACACCTTC.

In its sample, this clonotype was seen many times. As DNA, the CDR3 is TGCGCCAGCAGCCACCTGGGGGGGAACACTGAAGCTTTCTTT. Translated, it gives CASSHLGGNTEAFF. This sequence joins TRBV5-1 and TRBJ1-1, with TRBD1 as a possible D gene (5 bases). CDR1 and CDR2 from the germline V gene are SGHRS and YFSETQ. The CDR3 has 14 amino acids. V was cut by 4 bases and J by 1 base, with 11 bases left in between.

This clonotype was seen ten or more times. This chain uses TRBV11-2 with TRBJ1-4; D uncertain. Germline CDR1 and CDR2: SGHAT and FQNNGV. This CDR3 contains 15 residues. V lost 1 base and J 3 bases, leaving 9 bases between the germline ends. CDR3 sequence reads: CASSLVVESNEKLFF. The CDR3 DNA sequence: TGTGCCAGCAGCTTAGTGGTCGAGTCTAATGAAAAACTGTTTTTT.

At least ten counts were recorded for this clonotype. Possible read error: a much larger clone is one base away. The chain employs TRBV7-7 and TRBJ2-1; D ambiguous. Germline values: CDR1 SSHAT, CDR2 FNYEAQ (reference sequence). Deletions cut 4 bases from V and 10 bases from J, with 14 bases between. The CDR3 is 13 amino acids. The CDR3 bases are TGTGCCAGCAGCTCGGAAAGGGCCGGGGAGCAGTTCTTC. This sequence encodes CASSSERAGEQFF.

V and J are TRBV3-2 and TRBJ2-7. TRBV3-2 is annotated as a pseudogene. This CDR3 spans 13 amino acids. CDR3 sequence (DNA): TGTGCCAGCAGCCCACTCAGACCCTACGAGCAGTACTTC. It encodes CASSPLRPYEQYF.

This clonotype was recorded at least ten times. The rearrangement uses TRBV6-6 and TRBJ2-7, with D maybe TRBD2 (6 bases). The CDR3 spans 15 residues. V lost 4 bases and J lost 6, with 19 bases in between. CDR1 is MNHNY, CDR2 SVGAGI, per germline (reference sequence). The CDR3 nucleotides are TGTGCCAGCAGTTCCAAAGGACTAACCATCGGCGAGCAGTACTTC. It yields the protein CASSSKGLTIGEQYF.

There are a few counts of this clonotype. One base away lies a much larger clone, so this may be a sequencing read error. V usage is TRBV7-8 and J usage is TRBJ1-2, with D perhaps TRBD1 (5 bases). Germline-derived CDR1 and CDR2 are SGHVS and FQNEAQ. CDR3 length: 15 residues. Trimming removed 5 bases at V and 8 bases at J, with 21 bases between. DNA for the CDR3: TGTGCCAGCAGCCCTATTCTTGGAAAGGGGCGCGGCTACACCTTC. Its translation is CASSPILGKGRGYTF.

This clonotype was seen at least ten times. The chain is built from TRBV7-2 and TRBJ1-4, with 7 bases identical to TRBD1. V gave up 1 base and J gave up 8 bases; unmatched junction bases: 7. CDR1 SGHTA and CDR2 FQGNSA come from the germline V gene. This CDR3 has 15 amino acids. The CDR3 loop reads CASSLGGAGGEKLFF. The CDR3 DNA reads as TGTGCCAGCAGCTTAGGAGGGGCAGGGGGAGAAAAACTGTTTTTT. The full variable domain, with the rest looked up from reference TRBV7-2 and TRBJ1-4, is GAGVSQSPSNKVTEKGKDVELRCDPISGHTALYWYRQSLGQGLEFLIYFQGNSAPDKSGLPSDRFSAERTGGSVSTLTIQRTQQEDSAVYLCASSLGGAGGEKLFFGSGTQLSVL.

This chain uses TRBV12-3 or TRBV12-4 with TRBJ1-4; TRBD1 matches 7 bases. Germline trimming cut 5 bases from V and 6 bases from J; bases unmatched to any gene: 9. This CDR3 region has 15 residues. CDR3 loop: CASSPMTGSYEKLFF. The DNA for the CDR3 is TGTGCCAGCAGTCCTATGACAGGGTCGTATGAAAAACTGTTTTTT.

The chain carries TRBV6-6 and TRBJ1-2; no clear D. Deletions cut 2 bases from V and 4 bases from J, with 8 bases between. CDR3 size: 13 residues. Looked up from germline, CDR1 is MNHNY and CDR2 is SVGAGI (reference sequence). The CDR3 protein is CASSYTDTYGYTF. CDR3 nucleotides: TGTGCCAGCAGTTACACAGATACCTATGGCTACACCTTC.

This clonotype was counted ten times or more. This chain connects TRBV15 to TRBJ2-7, with 11 bases that match TRBD1. The CDR3 contains 15 residues. Germline trimming cut 5 bases from V and 3 bases from J; bases unmatched to any gene: 6. The germline V gene has CDR1 LNHNV and CDR2 YYDKDF (reference sequence). CDR3 in DNA: TGTGCCACCAGCCAAGGGGGACAGGGGGTCTACGAGCAGTACTTC. As protein: CATSQGGQGVYEQYF.

This clonotype was recorded at least ten times. This CDR3 reads CASSQHEGNTGELFF. CDR3 coding DNA: TGTGCCAGCAGCCAACATGAGGGGAACACCGGGGAGCTGTTTTTT. This chain uses TRBV4-2 with TRBJ2-2; D is possibly TRBD2 (5 bases). CDR1 is LGHNA, CDR2 YNFKEQ, per germline. The V and J ends lost 2 bases and 1 base respectively, with 8 bases between them. The CDR3 runs 15 residues.

This clonotype was counted at least ten times. V usage is TRBV28 and J usage is TRBJ1-1; TRBD1 agrees at 10 bases. Germline CDR1 is MDHEN and CDR2 is SYDVKM. This CDR3 is built from 17 residues. V shed 6 bases and J 6 bases; nucleotides not matched to a gene: 16. The DNA for the CDR3 is TGTGCCAGCAGACGACGGGACAGGGGCGGCCGGGGGGCTGAAGCTTTCTTT. Translating gives CASRRRDRGGRGAEAFF.

This clonotype was detected many times. The genes are TRBV6-2 or TRBV6-3 and TRBJ1-3; a possible D gene is TRBD1 (5 bases). V lost 5 bases and J lost 3, with 17 bases in between. Germline values: CDR1 MNHEY, CDR2 SVGEGT. The CDR3 runs to 16 residues. The CDR3 loop reads CASSQDGTANGNTIYF. As DNA, the CDR3 is TGTGCCAGCAGTCAGGATGGGACTGCAAATGGAAACACCATATATTTT.

This clonotype came up many times. The chain uses TRBV28 and TRBJ2-3; 14 bases line up with TRBD2. V lost 3 bases, J lost 8 bases, and 1 base stayed unmatched. The CDR3 consists of 14 residues. In germline, CDR1 is MDHEN, CDR2 SYDVKM. DNA for the CDR3: TGTGCCAGCAGTTTTGGGACTAGCGGGGGTACGCAGTATTTT. This encodes CASSFGTSGGTQYF.

This clonotype came up many times. The V gene is TRBV20-1, the J gene TRBJ2-7; D is unclear. The V and J ends lost 1 base and 1 base respectively, with 11 bases between them. This CDR3 spans 14 amino acids. CDR1 and CDR2 (germline): DFQATT, SNEGSKA (reference sequence). DNA for the CDR3: TGCAGTGCTAGAGGAAATTTCTATTCCTACGAGCAGTACTTC. It specifies CSARGNFYSYEQYF.

In the case of this clonotype: This may be a read error: a much more frequent sequence differs by one nucleotide. Here the CDR3 omits its conserved ending phenylalanine or tryptophan, so a read error is the likely source. The rearrangement joins TRBV5-1 to TRBJ2-2, with TRBD1 identical over 10 bases. CDR1 is SGHRS, CDR2 YFSETQ, per germline. V was clipped by 4 bases and J by 4 bases; unmatched bases: 10. CDR3 length: 17 residues. The CDR3 DNA reads TGCGCCAGCAGCCACCTGACAGGGGGCCTGGGCACCGGGGAGCTGTTTATT. Translated: CASSHLTGGLGTGELFI.

This clonotype was observed many times. The J gene is TRBJ1-6, the V gene TRBV20-1, with TRBD1 matching over 11 bases. V was clipped by 0 bases and J by 7 bases; unmatched bases: 5. Germline CDR1 and CDR2: DFQATT and SNEGSKA (reference sequence). This CDR3 contains 16 residues. The CDR3 protein is CSARDSGTGGNSPLHF. CDR3 in DNA: TGCAGTGCTAGAGATAGTGGGACAGGGGGGAATTCACCCCTCCACTTT.

This clonotype has ten or more counts. The chain carries TRBV20-1 and TRBJ2-3, with 9 bases aligning to TRBD2. Per germline, CDR1 DFQATT and CDR2 SNEGSKA (reference sequence). This CDR3 contains 16 residues. V dropped 6 bases and J dropped 2; count of bases not matched to a gene: 12. The CDR3 loop is CSAPGSGGSLTDTQYF. CDR3 in DNA: TGCAGTGCCCCAGGCAGCGGGGGGAGTCTCACAGATACGCAGTATTTT.

In its sample, this clonotype was seen many times. The chain joins TRBV10-3 to TRBJ2-5; D is possibly TRBD2 (5 bases). This CDR3 is 13 amino acids long. Germline lookup yields CDR1 ENHRY and CDR2 SYGVKD. V shed 2 bases and J shed 6 bases, with 10 bases lying between them. The CDR3 bases are TGTGCCATCAGTGAGGGAGGACTGCAGACCCAGTACTTC. This translates into CAISEGGLQTQYF.

This clonotype was observed at least ten times. The chain joins TRBV7-9 to TRBJ2-6; D not resolved. Germline CDR1 and CDR2: SEHNR and FQNEAQ (reference sequence). V was cut by 6 bases and J by 2 bases, with 14 bases left in between. This CDR3 has 16 residues. In nucleotides, the CDR3 is TGTGCCAGCAGAAGGGCAGCCCAAACTGGGGCCAACGTCCTGACTTTC. This gives the protein CASRRAAQTGANVLTF.